This TCR beta chain was observed in a study of early T cells in non-severe SARS-CoV-2 infection. Study as a whole: Sequencing of unsorted whole blood was done on bulk RNA, leaving chains unpaired. General study findings and limits: Private and CD4 specificities were missed by VDJdb matching, skewed to anti-spike CD8.

This clonotype appeared a few times. Its antigen is undetermined. Individual cDNA molecules received unique molecular identifiers during library preparation. TCRdb reprocessed the 5' RACE reads with MiXCR, giving one entry per CDR3 protein. The sample consists of about 98,000 distinct CDR3 sequences, approximately 10% of them appearing once. Trimming shortened V by 3 bases and J by 4 bases, and 9 bases separated the two germline ends. CDR1 and CDR2 (germline): SQVTM, ANQGSEA. The CDR3 consists of 12 residues. The sample taken for sequencing was whole blood. The receptor's source is an adult who was a healthcare worker with PCR-confirmed SARS-CoV-2 infection or an uninfected control (not recorded which). The chain joins TRBV29-1 to TRBJ1-2, with D unresolved. The CDR3 loop is CSVEQVSYGYTF. The CDR3 DNA follows: TGCAGCGTTGAGCAGGTATCCTATGGCTACACCTTC.